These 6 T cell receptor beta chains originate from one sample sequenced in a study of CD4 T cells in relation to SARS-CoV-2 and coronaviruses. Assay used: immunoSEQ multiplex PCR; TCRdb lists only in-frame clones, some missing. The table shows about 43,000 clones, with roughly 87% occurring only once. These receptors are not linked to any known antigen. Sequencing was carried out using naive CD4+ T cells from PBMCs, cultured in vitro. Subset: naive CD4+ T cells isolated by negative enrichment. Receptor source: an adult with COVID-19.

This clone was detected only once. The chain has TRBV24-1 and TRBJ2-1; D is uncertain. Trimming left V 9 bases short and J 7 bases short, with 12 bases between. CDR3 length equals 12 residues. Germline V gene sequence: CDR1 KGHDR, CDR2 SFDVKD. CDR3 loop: CATGPMGNEQFF. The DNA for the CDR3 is TGTGCCACCGGACCCATGGGGAATGAGCAGTTCTTC.

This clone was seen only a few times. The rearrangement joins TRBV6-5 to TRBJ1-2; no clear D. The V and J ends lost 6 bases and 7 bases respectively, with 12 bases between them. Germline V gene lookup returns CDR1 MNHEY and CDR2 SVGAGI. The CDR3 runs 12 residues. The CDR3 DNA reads TGTGCCAGCAGCCGCCAGGAGGGTGGCTACACCTTC. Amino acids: CASSRQEGGYTF.

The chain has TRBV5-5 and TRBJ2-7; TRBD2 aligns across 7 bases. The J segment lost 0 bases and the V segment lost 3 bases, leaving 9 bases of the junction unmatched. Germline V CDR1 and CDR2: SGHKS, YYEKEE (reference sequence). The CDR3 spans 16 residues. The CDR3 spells CASSSDRDYLSYEQYF. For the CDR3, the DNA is TGTGCCAGCAGCTCTGACCGGGACTACCTCTCCTACGAGCAGTACTTC.

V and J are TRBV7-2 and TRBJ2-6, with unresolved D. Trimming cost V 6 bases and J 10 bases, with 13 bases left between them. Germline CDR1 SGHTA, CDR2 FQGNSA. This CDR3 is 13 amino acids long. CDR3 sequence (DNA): TGTGCCAGCAGTATGGACCCGCTGAACGTCCTGACTTTC. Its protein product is CASSMDPLNVLTF.

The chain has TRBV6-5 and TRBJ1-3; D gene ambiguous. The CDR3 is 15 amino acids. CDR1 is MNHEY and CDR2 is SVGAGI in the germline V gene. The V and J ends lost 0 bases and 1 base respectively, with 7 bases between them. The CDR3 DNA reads TGTGCCAGCAGTTACTCGAGACAATCTGGAAACACCATATATTTT. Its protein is CASSYSRQSGNTIYF.

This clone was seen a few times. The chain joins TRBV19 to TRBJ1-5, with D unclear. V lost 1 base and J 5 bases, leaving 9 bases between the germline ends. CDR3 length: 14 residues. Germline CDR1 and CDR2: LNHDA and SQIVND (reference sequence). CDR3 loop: CASSIVRGDQPQHF. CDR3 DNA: TGTGCCAGTAGTATAGTTCGTGGAGATCAGCCCCAGCATTTT.